This is a list of T cell receptor beta chains from one sample in a study of untreated major depressive disorder. Profiling relied on immunoSEQ multiplex PCR, and the TCRdb table lists in-frame clones only, not all of them. This table has 20,000 or so clones, more than 70% appearing once. The sequencing input was CD4+ T cells from PBMCs. Every receptor here comes from a woman aged 30 to 39 in good health. CDR3s include the opening cysteine and the closing phenylalanine or tryptophan. A D gene is named only where the DNA matches it firmly. The size entry is marked missing in some rows and otherwise reads once, few, many or a size class.

abundance,d_gene,len,j_gene,v_gene,CDR3nt,CDR3aa
.,TRBD1,15,TRBJ1-6,TRBV5-1,TGCGCCAGCAGCTCGGGACAGTCTGATAATTCACCCCTCCACTTT,CASSSGQSDNSPLHF
.,.,11,TRBJ2-7,TRBV28,TGTGCCAGCAGATCAACTTACGAGCAGTACTTC,CASRSTYEQYF
.,.,14,TRBJ2-5,TRBV4-1,TGCGCCAGCAGCCAAGTTGAGTTACAAGAGACCCAGTACTTC,CASSQVELQETQYF
once,TRBD2,16,TRBJ2-5,TRBV4-1,TGCGCCAGCAGCCAAGAGGGACTAGCGGAACAAGAGACCCAGTACTTC,CASSQEGLAEQETQYF
.,.,13,TRBJ2-5,TRBV5-1,TGCGCCAGCAGCTTGTTAAACCAGGAGACCCAGTACTTC,CASSLLNQETQYF
.,.,13,TRBJ1-2,TRBV28,TGTGCCAGCAGTTCAGAGGTTAACTATGGCTACACCTTC,CASSSEVNYGYTF
.,.,16,TRBJ1-1,TRBV7-9,TGTGCCAGCAGCCAGACACCGAAATTATTGAACACTGAAGCTTTCTTT,CASSQTPKLLNTEAFF
.,.,13,TRBJ1-1,TRBV28,TGTGCCAGCAGTTCCCAGCTCCGGGGTCGGGCTTTCTTT,CASSSQLRGRAFF
.,.,14,TRBJ2-1,TRBV7-2,TGTGCCAGCAGCTCCGTGGCAGTATACAATGAGCAGTTCTTC,CASSSVAVYNEQFF
.,.,14,TRBJ1-2,TRBV11-2,TGTGCCAGCAGCTTAGACAGAAACAACTATGGCTACACCTTC,CASSLDRNNYGYTF
.,TRBD2,18,TRBJ2-3,TRBV10-3,TGTGCCATCAGTGACCCGGGACTAGCGGGAGGGCCGTCTAATACGCAGTATTTT,CAISDPGLAGGPSNTQYF
once,.,13,TRBJ2-7,TRBV29-1,TGCAGCGCCAAGCCGTTCCTGGGCTACGAGCAGTACTTC,CSAKPFLGYEQYF
.,TRBD2,15,TRBJ2-3,TRBV11-2,TGTGCCAGCAGCTTGACTAGCGGGAGCACAGATACGCAGTATTTT,CASSLTSGSTDTQYF
.,.,13,TRBJ2-4,TRBV2,TGTGCCAGCAGTGAATACGAAGGGACCATTCAGTACTTC,CASSEYEGTIQYF
.,TRBD2,15,TRBJ2-1,TRBV2,TGTGCCAGCAGTAAGACTAGCGGGAGGGCCGATGAGCAGTTCTTC,CASSKTSGRADEQFF
.,.,14,TRBJ1-2,TRBV28,TGTGCCAGCAGTAGACGTGGTCCTAACTATGGCTACACCTTC,CASSRRGPNYGYTF
.,.,14,TRBJ2-5,TRBV7-6,TGTGCCAGCAGCTTAGCTGGCAGGGTGGAGACCCAGTACTTC,CASSLAGRVETQYF
.,.,15,TRBJ2-3,TRBV2,TGTGCCAGCAGTCCAACAGGGCTCGGCACAGATACGCAGTATTTT,CASSPTGLGTDTQYF
.,TRBD1,13,TRBJ2-1,TRBV29-1,TGCAGCGTGCGACAGGGTTGGTACAATGAGCAGTTCTTC,CSVRQGWYNEQFF
.,TRBD2,16,TRBJ2-2,TRBV7-3,TGTGCCAGCAGCTTCCGGACTAGCGGGAGTGTCGGGGAGCTGTTTTTT,CASSFRTSGSVGELFF
.,.,12,TRBJ2-2,TRBV29-1,TGCAGCGTTGAAGATCCTGGCGGGGAGCTGTTTTTT,CSVEDPGGELFF
.,TRBD2,17,TRBJ2-1,TRBV15,TGTGCCACCAGCAGAGACCTAGCGGGAGACCCATACAATGAGCAGTTCTTC,CATSRDLAGDPYNEQFF
once,TRBD2,16,TRBJ2-3,TRBV5-6,TGTGCCAGCAGCTTGGGAGGACTAGCGGGGGGTGATACGCAGTATTTT,CASSLGGLAGGDTQYF
few,.,14,TRBJ2-2,TRBV19,TGTGCCAGTAGTATTACAGGAGGGGCAAAGGAGCTGTTTTTT,CASSITGGAKELFF
.,.,16,TRBJ2-5,TRBV28,TGTGCCAGCAGTCCTCAGGGATTATTTTTCCAAGAGACCCAGTACTTC,CASSPQGLFFQETQYF
.,TRBD1,14,TRBJ2-7,TRBV28,TGTGCCAGTTCACGACAGGGCCTCTCCTACGAGCAGTACTTC,CASSRQGLSYEQYF
.,.,15,TRBJ2-5,TRBV9,TGTGCCAGCAGCGTATCGTGGGGTCGCTGGGAGACCCAGTACTTC,CASSVSWGRWETQYF
.,TRBD2,16,TRBJ2-3,TRBV30,TGTGCCGGGATAGCGGGAGTGGGGACTAGCACAGATACGCAGTATTTT,CAGIAGVGTSTDTQYF
.,TRBD1,12,TRBJ1-1,TRBV30,TGTGCCTGGAGTTTTCGGACAGGGGAGGCTTTCTTT,CAWSFRTGEAFF
.,.,15,TRBJ2-2,TRBV4-3,TGCGCCAGCAGCTCCTCGTGGAGGGTTACCGGGGAGCTGTTTTTT,CASSSSWRVTGELFF
.,TRBD1,13,TRBJ1-5,TRBV2,TGTGCCAGCAGGGGGACAGAGAATCAGCCCCAGCATTTT,CASRGTENQPQHF
medium-sized,.,15,TRBJ1-6,TRBV6-1,TGTGCCAGCAGGCAAGCGAGCTCCTATAATTCACCCCTCCACTTT,CASRQASSYNSPLHF
.,TRBD1,14,TRBJ2-5,TRBV27,TGTGCCAGCAGTTTGGGGACAGGGGGCGAGACCCAGTACTTC,CASSLGTGGETQYF
.,TRBD1,13,TRBJ2-7,TRBV28,TGTGCCAGCTTGAACAGGGGTTCCTACGAGCAGTACTTC,CASLNRGSYEQYF
few,TRBD1,15,TRBJ1-1,TRBV5-6,TGTGCCAGCAGCTCGCCGGGACAGGCCCACACTGAAGCTTTCTTT,CASSSPGQAHTEAFF
.,TRBD2,16,TRBJ2-1,TRBV4-1,TGCGCCAGCAGCCGGACGGGACTAGCGGGAGGGGGTGAGCAGTTCTTC,CASSRTGLAGGGEQFF
.,TRBD1,15,TRBJ1-2,TRBV6-1,TGTGCCAGCAGTGTAGGAGGACAGGGCTACTATGGCTACACCTTC,CASSVGGQGYYGYTF
.,.,14,TRBJ2-2,TRBV29-1,TGCAGCGGTCGGACGGAGCTGAACACCGGGGAGCTGTTTTTT,CSGRTELNTGELFF
.,TRBD1,16,TRBJ2-3,TRBV19,TGTGCCAGTAGTATAGAGGCAGGGGGATTTACAGATACGCAGTATTTT,CASSIEAGGFTDTQYF
.,.,15,TRBJ1-1,TRBV6-1,TGTGCCAGCAGTGCGTTTTCAGGTTCGAACACTGAAGCTTTCTTT,CASSAFSGSNTEAFF
.,TRBD2,14,TRBJ2-7,TRBV5-3,TGTGCCAGAGGACATCTAGCGGGAGAAGACGAGCAGTACTTC,CARGHLAGEDEQYF
.,.,15,TRBJ2-1,TRBV7-3,TGTGCCAGCAGCGAAATACTAGCTAATCGGGATGAGCAGTTCTTC,CASSEILANRDEQFF
.,.,14,TRBJ1-6,TRBV27,TGTGCCAGCAGTCTCCGACCTACCATTGGGTCCCTCCACTTT,CASSLRPTIGSLHF
.,.,16,TRBJ2-2,TRBV21-1,TGTGCCAGCAGTAAATCTCCAGGCGCTAGCCCCGGGGAGCTGTTTTTT,CASSKSPGASPGELFF
.,TRBD2,14,TRBJ2-7,TRBV5-1,TGCGCCAGCAGCTTGGTGGGACTAGATTACGAGCAGTACTTC,CASSLVGLDYEQYF
once,.,13,TRBJ1-2,TRBV14,TGTGCCAGCAGCCAAGCCCTCGAGAGAGGCTACACCTTC,CASSQALERGYTF
.,TRBD1,12,TRBJ2-7,TRBV29-1,TGCAGCGTACGACAGGGAACCTACGAGCAGTACTTC,CSVRQGTYEQYF
.,TRBD1,17,TRBJ1-6,TRBV6-1,TGTGCCAGCAGTGAGAGGGGACAGGGACTCTATAATTCACCCCTCCACTTT,CASSERGQGLYNSPLHF
once,.,15,TRBJ2-7,TRBV19,TGTGCCAGTAGTATAGAGCGGAGAGGAAACTACGAGCAGTACTTC,CASSIERRGNYEQYF
.,.,14,TRBJ1-4,TRBV5-8,TGTGCCAGCAGCTTTAACCCGGGGGGCGAAAAACTGTTTTTT,CASSFNPGGEKLFF
.,TRBD2,15,TRBJ2-2,TRBV9,TGTGCCAGCAGCGTGGGACTAGCGACCACCGGGGAGCTGTTTTTT,CASSVGLATTGELFF
.,.,15,TRBJ2-1,TRBV6-1,TGTGCCAGCAGTGAAAGGGGGGTCTCCTACAATGAGCAGTTCTTC,CASSERGVSYNEQFF